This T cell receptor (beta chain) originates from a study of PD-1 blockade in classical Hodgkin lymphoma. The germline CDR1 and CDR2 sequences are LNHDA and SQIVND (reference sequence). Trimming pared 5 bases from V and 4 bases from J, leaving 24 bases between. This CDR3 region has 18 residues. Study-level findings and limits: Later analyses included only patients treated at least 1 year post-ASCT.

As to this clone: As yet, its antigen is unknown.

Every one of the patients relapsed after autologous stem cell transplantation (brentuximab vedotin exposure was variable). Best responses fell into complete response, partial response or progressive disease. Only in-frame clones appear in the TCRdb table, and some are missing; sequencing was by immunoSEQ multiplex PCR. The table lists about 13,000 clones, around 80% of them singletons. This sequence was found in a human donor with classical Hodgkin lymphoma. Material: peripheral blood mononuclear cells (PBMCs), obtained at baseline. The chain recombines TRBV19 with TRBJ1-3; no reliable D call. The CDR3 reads CASSPRYGRGFGGNTIYF. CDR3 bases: TGTGCCAGTAGTCCCCGCTACGGTCGGGGTTTCGGAGGAAACACCATATATTTT.